The present entry profiles one T cell receptor beta chain with its context. The target antigen is unknown. Trimming removed 7 bases from V and 3 bases from J; junction bases left unmatched: 5. The CDR3 sequence is 14 residues long. Germline V gives CDR1 MNHEY, CDR2 SVGAGI. These data belong to a study of blood T cells in healthy people across ages. Combining a sample-barcoded 5' primer with a J-beta primer mix, a second PCR ran for roughly 7 to 12 cycles. TCRdb independently ran MiXCR on the 5' RACE reads; one entry per CDR3 protein. The sample lists hundreds of thousands of distinct CDR3 sequences, less than 80% occurring once. General study findings and limits: The recorded TCR beta diversity per million T cells decreased in a roughly linear manner with age.

The chain carries TRBV6-5 and TRBJ1-4; 7 bases are a match to TRBD1. Sequences were obtained from blood. The clonotype comes from a man aged 30-40 years in good health. CDR3 protein: CASKGGIANEKLFF. The CDR3 coding sequence is TGTGCCAGCAAAGGGGGCATTGCTAATGAAAAACTGTTTTTT.